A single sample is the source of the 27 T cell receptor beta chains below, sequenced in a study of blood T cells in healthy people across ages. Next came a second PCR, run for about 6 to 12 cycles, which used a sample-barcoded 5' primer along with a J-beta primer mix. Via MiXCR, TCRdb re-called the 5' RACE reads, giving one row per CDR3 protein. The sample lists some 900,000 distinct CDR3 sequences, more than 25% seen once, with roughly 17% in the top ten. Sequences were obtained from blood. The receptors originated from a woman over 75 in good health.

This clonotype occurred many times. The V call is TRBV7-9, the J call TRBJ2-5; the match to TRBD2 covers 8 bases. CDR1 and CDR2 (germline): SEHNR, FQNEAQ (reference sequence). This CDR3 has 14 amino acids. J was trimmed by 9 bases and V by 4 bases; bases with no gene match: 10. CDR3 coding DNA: TGTGCCAGCAGCTCGGGGGGGGACCCCAAGGCCCAGTACTTC. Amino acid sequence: CASSSGGDPKAQYF.

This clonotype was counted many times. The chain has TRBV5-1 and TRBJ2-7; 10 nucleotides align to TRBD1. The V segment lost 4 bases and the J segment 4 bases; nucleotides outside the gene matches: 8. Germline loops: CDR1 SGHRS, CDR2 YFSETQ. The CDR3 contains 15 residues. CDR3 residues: CASSRQGDRGYEQYF. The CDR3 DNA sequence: TGCGCCAGCAGCCGACAAGGGGACAGGGGTTACGAGCAGTACTTC.

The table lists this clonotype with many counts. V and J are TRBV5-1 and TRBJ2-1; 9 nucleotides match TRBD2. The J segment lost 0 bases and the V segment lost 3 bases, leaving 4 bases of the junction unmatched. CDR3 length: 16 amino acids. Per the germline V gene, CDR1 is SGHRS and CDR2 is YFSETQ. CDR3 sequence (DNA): TGCGCCAGCAGCTCAATAGCGGGGGCCTCCTACAATGAGCAGTTCTTC. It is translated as CASSSIAGASYNEQFF.

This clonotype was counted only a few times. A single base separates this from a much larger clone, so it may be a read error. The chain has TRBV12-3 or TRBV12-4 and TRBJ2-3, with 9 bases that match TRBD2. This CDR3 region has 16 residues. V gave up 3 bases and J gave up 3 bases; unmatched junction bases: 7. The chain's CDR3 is CASSFSGGGATDTQYF. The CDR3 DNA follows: TGTGCCAGCAGTTTCTCAGGCGGGGGGGCAACAGATACGCAGTATTTT.

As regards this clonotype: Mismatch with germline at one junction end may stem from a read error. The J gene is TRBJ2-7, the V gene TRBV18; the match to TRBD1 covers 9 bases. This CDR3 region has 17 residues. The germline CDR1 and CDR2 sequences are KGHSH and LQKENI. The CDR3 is CASSPLFLTGGRDEQYF. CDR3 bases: TGTGCCAGCTCACCGTTATTTTTAACAGGGGGCCGCGACGAACAGTACTTC.

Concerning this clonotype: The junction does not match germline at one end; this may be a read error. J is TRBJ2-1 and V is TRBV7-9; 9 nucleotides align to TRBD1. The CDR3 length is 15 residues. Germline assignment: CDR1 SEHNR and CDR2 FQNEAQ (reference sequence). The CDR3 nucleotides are TGCGCCAGCAGCTTAGCACAGGGGGCAGGAGAGACCCAGTTCTTC. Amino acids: CASSLAQGAGETQFF.

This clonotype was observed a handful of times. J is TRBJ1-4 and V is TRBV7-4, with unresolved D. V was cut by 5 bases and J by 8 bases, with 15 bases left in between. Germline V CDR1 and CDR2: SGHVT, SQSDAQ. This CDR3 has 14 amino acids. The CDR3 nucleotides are TGTGCCAGCAGCCCCCCCCACGGAGAGGAAAAACTGTTTTTT. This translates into CASSPPHGEEKLFF.

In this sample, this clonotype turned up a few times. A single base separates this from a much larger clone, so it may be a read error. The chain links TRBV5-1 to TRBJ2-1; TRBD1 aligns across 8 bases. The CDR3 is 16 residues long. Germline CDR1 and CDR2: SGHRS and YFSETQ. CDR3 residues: CASSVFPGGSYNEQCF. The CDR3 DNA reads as TGCGCCAGCAGCGTCTTCCCAGGGGGCTCGTACAATGAGCAGTGCTTC.

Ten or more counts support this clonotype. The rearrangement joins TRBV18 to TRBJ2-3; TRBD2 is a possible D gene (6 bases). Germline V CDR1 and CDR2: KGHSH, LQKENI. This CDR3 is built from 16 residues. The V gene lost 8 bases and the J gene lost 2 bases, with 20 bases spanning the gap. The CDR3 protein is CASTQDPSVSTDTQYF. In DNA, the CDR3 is TGTGCCAGCACGCAGGATCCTAGCGTATCCACAGATACGCAGTATTTT.

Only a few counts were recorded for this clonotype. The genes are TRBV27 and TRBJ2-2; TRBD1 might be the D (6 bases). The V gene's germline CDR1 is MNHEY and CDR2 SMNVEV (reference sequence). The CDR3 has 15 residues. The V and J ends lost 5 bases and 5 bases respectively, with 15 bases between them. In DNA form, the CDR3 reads TGTGCCAGCAGTCCCTTCCAGGGGCGGACCGGGGAGCTGTTTTTT. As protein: CASSPFQGRTGELFF.

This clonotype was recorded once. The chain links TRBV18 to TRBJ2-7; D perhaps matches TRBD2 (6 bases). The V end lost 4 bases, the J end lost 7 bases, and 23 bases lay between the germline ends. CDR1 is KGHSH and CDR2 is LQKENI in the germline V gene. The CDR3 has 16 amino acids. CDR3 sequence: CASSRAAGQPNNEQYF. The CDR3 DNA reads TGTGCCAGCTCACGGGCGGCGGGGCAGCCAAACAATGAGCAGTACTTC.

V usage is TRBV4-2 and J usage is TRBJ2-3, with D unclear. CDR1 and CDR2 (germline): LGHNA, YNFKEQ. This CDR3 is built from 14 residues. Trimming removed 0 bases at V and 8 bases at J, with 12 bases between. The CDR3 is CASSQDTYSPTQYF. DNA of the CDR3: TGTGCCAGCAGCCAAGATACTTATAGCCCTACGCAGTATTTT.

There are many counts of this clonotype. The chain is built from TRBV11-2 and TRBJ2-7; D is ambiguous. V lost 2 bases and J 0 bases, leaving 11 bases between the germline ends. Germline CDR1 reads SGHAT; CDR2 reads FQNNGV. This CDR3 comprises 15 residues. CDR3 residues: CASSLSAPSSYEQYF. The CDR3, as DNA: TGTGCCAGCAGCTTATCGGCACCGAGCTCCTACGAGCAGTACTTC. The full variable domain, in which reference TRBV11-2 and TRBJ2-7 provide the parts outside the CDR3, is EAGVAQSPRYKIIEKRQSVAFWCNPISGHATLYWYQQILGQGPKLLIQFQNNGVVDDSQLPKDRFSAERLKGVDSTLKIQPAKLEDSAVYLCASSLSAPSSYEQYFGPGTRLTVT.

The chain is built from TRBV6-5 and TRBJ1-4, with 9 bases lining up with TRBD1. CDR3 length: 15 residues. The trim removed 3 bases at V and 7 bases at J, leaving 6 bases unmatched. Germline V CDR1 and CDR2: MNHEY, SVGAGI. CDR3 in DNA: TGTGCCAGCAGTTATACGGACAGGGGCGGTGAAAAACTGTTTTTT. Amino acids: CASSYTDRGGEKLFF.

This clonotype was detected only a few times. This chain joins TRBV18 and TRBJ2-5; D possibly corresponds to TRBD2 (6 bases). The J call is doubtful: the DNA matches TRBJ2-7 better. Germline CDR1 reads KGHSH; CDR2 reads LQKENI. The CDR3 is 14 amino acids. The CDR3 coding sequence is TGTGCCAGCTCACCACCAAATGGAGGGAACGAGCAGTACTTC. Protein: CASSPPNGGNEQYF.

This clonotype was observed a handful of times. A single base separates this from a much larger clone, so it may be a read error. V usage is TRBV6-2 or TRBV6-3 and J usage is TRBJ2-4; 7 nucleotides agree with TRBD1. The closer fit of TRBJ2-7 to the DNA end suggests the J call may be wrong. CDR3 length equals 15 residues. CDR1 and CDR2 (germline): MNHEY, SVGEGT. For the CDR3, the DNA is TGTGCCGGCAGTTACTCGGGGACAGTCGCCTACGAGCAGTACTTC. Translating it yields CAGSYSGTVAYEQYF.

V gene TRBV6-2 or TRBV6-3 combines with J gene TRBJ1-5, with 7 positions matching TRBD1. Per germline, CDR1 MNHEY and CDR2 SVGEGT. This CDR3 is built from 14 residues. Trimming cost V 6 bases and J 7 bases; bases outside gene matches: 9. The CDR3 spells CASSPHRGDQPQHF. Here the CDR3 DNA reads TGTGCCAGCAGCCCCCACAGGGGAGACCAGCCCCAGCATTTT.

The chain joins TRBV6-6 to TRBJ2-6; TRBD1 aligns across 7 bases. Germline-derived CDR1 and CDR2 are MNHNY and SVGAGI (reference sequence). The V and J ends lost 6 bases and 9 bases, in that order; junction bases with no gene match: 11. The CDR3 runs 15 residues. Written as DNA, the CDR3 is TGTGCCAGCAGCCCCGGACAGGCGGAACTCAACGTCCTGACTTTC. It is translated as CASSPGQAELNVLTF.

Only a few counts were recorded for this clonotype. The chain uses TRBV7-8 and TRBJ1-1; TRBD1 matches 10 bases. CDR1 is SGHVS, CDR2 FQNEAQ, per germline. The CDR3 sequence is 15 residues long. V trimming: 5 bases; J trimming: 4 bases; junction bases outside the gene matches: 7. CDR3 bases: TGTGCCAGCAGCCCCAGACAGGGGGCAGGCACTGAAGCTTTCTTT. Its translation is CASSPRQGAGTEAFF.

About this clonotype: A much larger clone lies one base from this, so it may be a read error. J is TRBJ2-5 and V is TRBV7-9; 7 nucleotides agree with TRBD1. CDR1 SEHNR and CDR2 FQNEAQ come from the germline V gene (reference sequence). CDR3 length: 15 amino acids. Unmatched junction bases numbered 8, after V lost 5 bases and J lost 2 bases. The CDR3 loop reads CASSPREGAQETQYF. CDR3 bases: TGTGCCAGCAGCCCTAGAGAGGGGGCTCAAGAGACCCAGTACTTC.

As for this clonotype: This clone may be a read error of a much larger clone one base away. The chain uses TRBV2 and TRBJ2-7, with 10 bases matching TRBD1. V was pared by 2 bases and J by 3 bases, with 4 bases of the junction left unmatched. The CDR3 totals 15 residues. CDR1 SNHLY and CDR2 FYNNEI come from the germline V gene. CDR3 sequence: CASSERGQGRYEQYF. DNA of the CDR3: TGTGCCAGCAGTGAAAGGGGACAGGGGCGCTACGAGCAGTACTTC.

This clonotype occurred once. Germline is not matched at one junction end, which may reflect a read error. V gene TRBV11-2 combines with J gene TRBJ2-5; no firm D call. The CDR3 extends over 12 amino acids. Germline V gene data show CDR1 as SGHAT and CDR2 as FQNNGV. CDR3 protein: CASSLTQEAQYF. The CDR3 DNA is TGTGCCAGCAGCTTAACACAAGAGGCCCAGTACTTC. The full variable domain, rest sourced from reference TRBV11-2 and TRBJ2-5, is EAGVAQSPRYKIIEKRQSVAFWCNPISGHATLYWYQQILGQGPKLLIQFQNNGVVDDSQLPKDRFSAERLKGVDSTLKIQPAKLEDSAVYLCASSLTQEAQYFGPGTRLLVL.

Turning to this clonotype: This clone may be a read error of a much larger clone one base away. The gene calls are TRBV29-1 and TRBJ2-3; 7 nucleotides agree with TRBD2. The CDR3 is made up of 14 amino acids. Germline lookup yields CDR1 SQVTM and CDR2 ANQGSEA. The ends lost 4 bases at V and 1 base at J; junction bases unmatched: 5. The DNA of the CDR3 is TGCAGCGTTGTGGGGGAGGGACGCACAGATACGCAGTATTTT. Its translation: CSVVGEGRTDTQYF.

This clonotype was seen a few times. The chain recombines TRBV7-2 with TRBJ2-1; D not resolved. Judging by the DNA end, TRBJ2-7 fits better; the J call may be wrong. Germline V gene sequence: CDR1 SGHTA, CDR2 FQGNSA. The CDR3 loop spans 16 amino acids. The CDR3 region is CASSSFRVQRDNEQYF. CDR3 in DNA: TGTGCCAGCAGCAGTTTTAGGGTACAAAGAGACAATGAGCAGTACTTC.

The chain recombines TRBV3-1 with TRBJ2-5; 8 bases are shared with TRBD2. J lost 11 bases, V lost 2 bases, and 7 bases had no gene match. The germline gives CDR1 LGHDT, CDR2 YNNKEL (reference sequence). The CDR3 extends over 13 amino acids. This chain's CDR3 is CASSQRGGQEQYF. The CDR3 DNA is TGTGCCAGCAGCCAACGGGGGGGCCAAGAGCAGTACTTC.

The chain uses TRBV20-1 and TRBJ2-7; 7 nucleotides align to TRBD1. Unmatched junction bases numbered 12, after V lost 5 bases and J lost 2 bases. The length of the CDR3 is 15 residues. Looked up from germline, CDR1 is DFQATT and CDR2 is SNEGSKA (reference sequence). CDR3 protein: CSAQKLTGPTYEQYF. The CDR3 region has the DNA TGCAGTGCTCAGAAACTGACAGGGCCTACCTACGAGCAGTACTTC.

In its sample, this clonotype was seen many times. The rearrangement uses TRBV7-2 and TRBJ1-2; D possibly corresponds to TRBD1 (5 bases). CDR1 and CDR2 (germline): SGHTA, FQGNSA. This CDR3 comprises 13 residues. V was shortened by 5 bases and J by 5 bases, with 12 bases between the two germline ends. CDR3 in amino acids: CASSRRDGYGYTF. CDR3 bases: TGTGCCAGCAGCCGCAGGGATGGGTATGGCTACACCTTC.